This record concerns one T cell receptor beta chain sequence. The data originate from a study of blood T cell repertoires in COVID-19. Study background: Both acute and convalescent COVID-19 samples were obtained from the United States, Italy and Spain. The cDNA or gDNA used as material had been derived from T cells, B-cell-depleted T cells, or PBMCs.

The germline V and J ends were trimmed by 3 bases and 3 bases, with 15 bases remaining between them. Germline CDR1 reads MDHEN; CDR2 reads SYDVKM. CDR3 length: 16 residues. In the authors' methods: Nucleated cell number was recorded as an estimate derived from reference gene primer amplification. Clones were sequenced by immunoSEQ multiplex PCR, and TCRdb holds only the in-frame ones, with some missing. That table is the source of V, J and clone size, and D and trimming were worked out from the DNA. The table includes 230,000 or so clones, 65% to 85% detected once. This clonotype originated in a man in his fifties with active or convalescent COVID-19. The chain carries TRBV28 and TRBJ1-5, with a possible D match to TRBD1 (6 bases). Specimen: peripheral blood. CDR3 amino acids: CASSFATGYINQPQHF. In DNA, the CDR3 is TGTGCCAGCAGTTTCGCCACAGGGTATATCAATCAGCCCCAGCATTTT.